The sequence of this TCR beta chain was determined in a study of T-cell reconstitution after alpha-beta-depleted transplantation in children. The CDR3 is 13 amino acids. V lost 7 bases and J lost 0, with 10 bases in between. Germline V gene sequence: CDR1 SQVTM, CDR2 ANQGSEA. Unique molecular identifiers featured in how the TCRbeta library was prepared. Each CDR3 protein gets one entry after TCRdb re-called the PCR reads with MiXCR. In the table there are about 540,000 distinct CDR3 sequences, around 19% of which are singletons. Specimen: PBMCs from the stem cell graft donor, collected from the stem cell graft. V is TRBV29-1 and J is TRBJ1-3, with D perhaps matching TRBD1 (6 bases). The sequence was collected from a human donor who donated a stem cell graft to a child with acute lymphoblastic leukemia. The CDR3 nucleotides are TGCAGCGCCGCAGGGGTCTCTGGAAACACCATATATTTT. Its protein product is CSAAGVSGNTIYF.